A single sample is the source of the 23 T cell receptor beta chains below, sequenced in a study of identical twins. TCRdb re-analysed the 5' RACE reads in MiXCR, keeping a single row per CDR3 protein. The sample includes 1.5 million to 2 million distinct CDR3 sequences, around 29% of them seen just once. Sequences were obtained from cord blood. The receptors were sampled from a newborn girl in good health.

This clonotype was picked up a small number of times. The CDR3 DNA sequence: TGTGCCAGCAGTTTCGCAAGTCATGGAGATACGCAGTATTTT. Amino acids: CASSFASHGDTQYF. The chain has TRBV28 and TRBJ2-3, with unresolved D. Germline V gene data show CDR1 as MDHEN and CDR2 as SYDVKM. V was clipped by 3 bases and J by 5 bases, with 12 bases between them. There are 14 residues in the CDR3.

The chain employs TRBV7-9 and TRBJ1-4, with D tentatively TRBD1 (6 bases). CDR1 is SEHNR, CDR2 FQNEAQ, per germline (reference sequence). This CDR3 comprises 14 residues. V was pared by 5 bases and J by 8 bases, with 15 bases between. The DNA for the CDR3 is TGTGCCAGCAGCCGACAGGCGATTCGGGAAAAACTGTTTTTT. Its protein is CASSRQAIREKLFF.

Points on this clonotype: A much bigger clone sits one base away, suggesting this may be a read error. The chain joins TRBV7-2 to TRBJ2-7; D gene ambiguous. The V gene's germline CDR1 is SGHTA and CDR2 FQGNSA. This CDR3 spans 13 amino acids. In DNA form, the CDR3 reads TGTGCCAGCCGGTTTTATCTCTCCTACGAGCGGTACTTC. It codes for CASRFYLSYERYF.

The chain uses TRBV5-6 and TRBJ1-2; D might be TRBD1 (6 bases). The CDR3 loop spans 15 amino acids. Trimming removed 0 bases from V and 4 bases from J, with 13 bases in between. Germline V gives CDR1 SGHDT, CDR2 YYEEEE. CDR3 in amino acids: CASSLGYREGYGYTF. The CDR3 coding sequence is TGTGCCAGCAGCTTGGGGTACAGGGAAGGCTATGGCTACACCTTC.

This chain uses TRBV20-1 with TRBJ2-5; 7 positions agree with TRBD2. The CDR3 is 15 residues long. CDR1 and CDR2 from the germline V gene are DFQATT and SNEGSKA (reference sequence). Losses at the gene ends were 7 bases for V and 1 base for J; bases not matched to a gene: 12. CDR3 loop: CSVRPSGAIQETQYF. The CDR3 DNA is TGCAGTGTTCGACCCAGCGGGGCAATCCAAGAGACCCAGTACTTC.

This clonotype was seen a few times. Here the CDR3 DNA reads TGTGCCAGCAGCCTCCTGGGACAGGGCCCAGATACGCAGTATTTT. It translates to CASSLLGQGPDTQYF. V and J are TRBV6-5 and TRBJ2-3, with 9 nucleotides matching TRBD1. Germline-derived CDR1 and CDR2 are MNHEY and SVGAGI. The CDR3 contains 15 residues. V was pared by 6 bases and J by 4 bases, with 8 bases of the junction left unmatched.

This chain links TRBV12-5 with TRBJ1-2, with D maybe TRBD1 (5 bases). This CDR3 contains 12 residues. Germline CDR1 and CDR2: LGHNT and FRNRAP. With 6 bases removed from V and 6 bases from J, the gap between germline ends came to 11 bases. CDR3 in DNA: TGTGCTAGTGGCTGGGACCGCAATGGCTACACCTTC. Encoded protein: CASGWDRNGYTF.

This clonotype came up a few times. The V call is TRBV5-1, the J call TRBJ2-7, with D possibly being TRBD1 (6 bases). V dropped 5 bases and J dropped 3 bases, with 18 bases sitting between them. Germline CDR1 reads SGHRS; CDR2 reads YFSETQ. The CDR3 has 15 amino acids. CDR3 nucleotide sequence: TGCGCCAGCAGTCCCCAAAACAGGGTGATCTACGAGCAGTACTTC. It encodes CASSPQNRVIYEQYF.

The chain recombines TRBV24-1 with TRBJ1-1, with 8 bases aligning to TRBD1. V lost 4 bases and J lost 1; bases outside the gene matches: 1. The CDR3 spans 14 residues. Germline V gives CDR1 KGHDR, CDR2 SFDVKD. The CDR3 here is CATSEGTGNTEAFF. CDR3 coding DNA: TGTGCCACCAGTGAGGGGACAGGGAACACTGAAGCTTTCTTT.

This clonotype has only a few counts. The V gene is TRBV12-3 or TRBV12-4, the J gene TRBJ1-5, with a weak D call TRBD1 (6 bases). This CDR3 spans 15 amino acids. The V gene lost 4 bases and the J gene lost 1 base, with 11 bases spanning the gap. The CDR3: CASSYRVRSNQPQHF. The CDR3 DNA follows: TGTGCCAGCAGTTACAGGGTGAGGAGCAATCAGCCCCAGCATTTT.

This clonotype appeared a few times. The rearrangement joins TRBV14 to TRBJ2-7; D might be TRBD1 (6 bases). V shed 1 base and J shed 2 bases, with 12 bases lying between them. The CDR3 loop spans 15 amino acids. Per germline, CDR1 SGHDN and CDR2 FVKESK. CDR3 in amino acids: CASSQARGKAYEQYF. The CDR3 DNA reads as TGTGCCAGCAGCCAAGCAAGGGGGAAGGCCTACGAGCAGTACTTC.

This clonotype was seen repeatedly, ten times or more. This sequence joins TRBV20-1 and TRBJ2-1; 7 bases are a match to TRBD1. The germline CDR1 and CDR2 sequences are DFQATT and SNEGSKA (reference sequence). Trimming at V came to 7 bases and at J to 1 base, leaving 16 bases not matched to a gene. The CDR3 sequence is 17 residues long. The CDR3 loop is CSVVIKGTVFSYNEQFF. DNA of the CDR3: TGCAGTGTGGTCATAAAGGGGACAGTTTTTTCCTACAATGAGCAGTTCTTC.

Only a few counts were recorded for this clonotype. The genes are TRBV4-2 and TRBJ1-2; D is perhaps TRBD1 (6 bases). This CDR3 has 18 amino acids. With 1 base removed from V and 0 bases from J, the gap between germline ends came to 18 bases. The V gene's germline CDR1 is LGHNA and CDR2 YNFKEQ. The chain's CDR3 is CASSQGAIGTSANYGYTF. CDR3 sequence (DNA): TGTGCCAGCAGCCAAGGGGCGATCGGGACATCAGCTAACTATGGCTACACCTTC.

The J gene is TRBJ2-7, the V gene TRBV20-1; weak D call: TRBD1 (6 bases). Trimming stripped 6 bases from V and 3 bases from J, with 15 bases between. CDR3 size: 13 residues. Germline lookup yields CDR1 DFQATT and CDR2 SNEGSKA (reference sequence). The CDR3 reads CSAHKTGSYEQYF. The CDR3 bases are TGCAGTGCGCACAAGACAGGCAGCTACGAGCAGTACTTC.

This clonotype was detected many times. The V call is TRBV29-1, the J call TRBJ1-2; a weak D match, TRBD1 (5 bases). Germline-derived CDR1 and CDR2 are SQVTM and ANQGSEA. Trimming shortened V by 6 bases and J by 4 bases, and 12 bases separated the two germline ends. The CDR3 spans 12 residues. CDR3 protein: CSVNTGLYGYTF. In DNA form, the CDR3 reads TGCAGCGTCAATACAGGTCTCTATGGCTACACCTTC. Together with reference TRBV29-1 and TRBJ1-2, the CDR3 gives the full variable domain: SAVISQKPSRDICQRGTSLTIQCQVDSQVTMMFWYRQQPGQSLTLIATANQGSEATYESGFVIDKFPISRPNLTFSTLTVSNMSPEDSSIYLCSVNTGLYGYTFGSGTRLTVV.

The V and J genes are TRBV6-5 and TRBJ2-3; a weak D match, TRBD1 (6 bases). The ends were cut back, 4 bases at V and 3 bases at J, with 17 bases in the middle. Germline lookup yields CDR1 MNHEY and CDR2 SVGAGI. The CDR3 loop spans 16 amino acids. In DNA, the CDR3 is TGTGCCAGCAGTTTTGTCGGGGCCACAGGGACAGATACGCAGTATTTT. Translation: CASSFVGATGTDTQYF.

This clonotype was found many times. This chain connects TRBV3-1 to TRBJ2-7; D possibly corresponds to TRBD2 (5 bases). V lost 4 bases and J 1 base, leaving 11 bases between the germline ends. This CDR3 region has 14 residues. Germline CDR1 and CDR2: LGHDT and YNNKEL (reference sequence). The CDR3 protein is CASSPGSGSYEQYF. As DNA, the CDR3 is TGTGCCAGCAGCCCGGGGAGTGGGTCCTACGAGCAGTACTTC.

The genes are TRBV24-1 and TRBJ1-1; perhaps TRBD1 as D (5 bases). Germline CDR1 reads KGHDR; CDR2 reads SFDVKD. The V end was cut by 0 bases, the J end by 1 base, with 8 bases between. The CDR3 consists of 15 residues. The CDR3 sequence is CATSDLRGGNTEAFF. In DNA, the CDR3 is TGTGCCACCAGTGATTTGAGGGGCGGGAACACTGAAGCTTTCTTT.

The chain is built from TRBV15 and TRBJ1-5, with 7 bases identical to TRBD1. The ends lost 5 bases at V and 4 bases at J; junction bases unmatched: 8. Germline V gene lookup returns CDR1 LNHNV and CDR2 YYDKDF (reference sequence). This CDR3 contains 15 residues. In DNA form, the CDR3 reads TGTGCCACCAGCCCTGACAGGGTACGGAATCAGCCCCAGCATTTT. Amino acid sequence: CATSPDRVRNQPQHF.

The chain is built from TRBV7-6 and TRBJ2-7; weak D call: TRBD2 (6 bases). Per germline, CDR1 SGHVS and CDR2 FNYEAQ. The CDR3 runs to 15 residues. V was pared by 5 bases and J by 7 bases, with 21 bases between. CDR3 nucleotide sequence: TGTGCCAGCAGCAAACTAGCCGCTACCTACAATGAGCAGTACTTC. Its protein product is CASSKLAATYNEQYF.

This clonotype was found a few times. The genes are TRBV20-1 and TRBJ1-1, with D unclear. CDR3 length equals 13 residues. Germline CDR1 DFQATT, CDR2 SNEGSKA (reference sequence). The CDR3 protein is CGPRAPLNTEAFF. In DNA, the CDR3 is TGCGGTCCGCGGGCGCCTCTGAACACTGAAGCTTTCTTT.

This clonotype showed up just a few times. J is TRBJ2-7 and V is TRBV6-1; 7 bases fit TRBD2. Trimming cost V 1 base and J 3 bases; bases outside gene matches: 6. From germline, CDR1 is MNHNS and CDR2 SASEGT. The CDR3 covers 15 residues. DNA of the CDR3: TGTGCCAGCAGTGAAGGGGTGGCGGGGGTCTACGAGCAGTACTTC. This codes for CASSEGVAGVYEQYF.

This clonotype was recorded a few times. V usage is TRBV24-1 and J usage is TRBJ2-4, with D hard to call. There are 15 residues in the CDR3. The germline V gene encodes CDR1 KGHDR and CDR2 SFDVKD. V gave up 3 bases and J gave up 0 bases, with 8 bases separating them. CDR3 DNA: TGTGCCACCAGTGATCGCAAGGGAGCCAAAAACATTCAGTACTTC. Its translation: CATSDRKGAKNIQYF.